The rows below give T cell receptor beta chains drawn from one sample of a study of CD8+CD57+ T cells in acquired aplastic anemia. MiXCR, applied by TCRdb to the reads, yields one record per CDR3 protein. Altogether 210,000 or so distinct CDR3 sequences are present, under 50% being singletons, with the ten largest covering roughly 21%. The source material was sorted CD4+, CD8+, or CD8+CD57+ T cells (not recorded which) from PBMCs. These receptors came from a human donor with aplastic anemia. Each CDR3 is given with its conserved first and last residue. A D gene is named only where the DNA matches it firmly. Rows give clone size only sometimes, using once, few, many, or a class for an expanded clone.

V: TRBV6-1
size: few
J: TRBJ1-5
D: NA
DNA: TGTGCCAGCAGTGAAAGACGGGACTTTAGCAATCAGCCCCAGCATTTT
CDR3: CASSERRDFSNQPQHF

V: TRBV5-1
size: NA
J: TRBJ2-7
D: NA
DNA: TGCGCCAGCAGACCGAACCTCGGGGGAAACGAGCAGTACTTC
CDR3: CASRPNLGGNEQYF

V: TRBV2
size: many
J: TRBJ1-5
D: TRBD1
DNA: TGTGCCAGCAGTGAATTCGGGACAGGGAAAAGCAATCAGCCCCAGCATTTT
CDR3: CASSEFGTGKSNQPQHF

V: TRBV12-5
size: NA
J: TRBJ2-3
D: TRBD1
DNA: TGTGCTAGTGGTACCCGGACAGGTACGGGAGATACGCAGTATTTT
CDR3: CASGTRTGTGDTQYF

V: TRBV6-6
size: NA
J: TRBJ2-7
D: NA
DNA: TGTGCCAGCAGTTATGGGCCGGACTCTCCCGATTACGAGCAGTACTTC
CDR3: CASSYGPDSPDYEQYF

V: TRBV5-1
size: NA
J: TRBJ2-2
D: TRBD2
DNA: TGCGCCAGCAGACTAGCGGGCGGGGAGCTGTTTTTT
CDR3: CASRLAGGELFF

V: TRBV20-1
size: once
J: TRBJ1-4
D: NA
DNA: TGCAGTGCTAGCGGAGGACCTGGTGGTGTGGAAAAACTGTTTTTT
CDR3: CSASGGPGGVEKLFF

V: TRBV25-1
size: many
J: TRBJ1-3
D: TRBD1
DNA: TGTGCCAGCAGTGATCCATGGGGGACAGACTCTGGAAACACCATATATTTT
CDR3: CASSDPWGTDSGNTIYF

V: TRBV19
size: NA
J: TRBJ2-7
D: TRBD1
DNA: TGTGCCAGTAGTACCGGACAGGGGGGGGAAGAGCGGTACTTC
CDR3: CASSTGQGGEERYF

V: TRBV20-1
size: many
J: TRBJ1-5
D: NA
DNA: TGCAGTGCTAGAGATTTGAAGCAGAGCCGGCCCAATCAGCCCCAGCATTTT
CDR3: CSARDLKQSRPNQPQHF

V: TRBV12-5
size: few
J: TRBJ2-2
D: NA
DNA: TGTGCTAGTGGTTTGACTCTTCGCCGGGAGAGCACCGGGGAGCTGTTTTTT
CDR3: CASGLTLRRESTGELFF

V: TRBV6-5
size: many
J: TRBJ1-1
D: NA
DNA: TGTGCCAGCAGTCAACCAGGTGAAGCTTTCTTT
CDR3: CASSQPGEAFF

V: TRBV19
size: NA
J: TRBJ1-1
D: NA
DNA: TGTGCCAGTAGTCCATACAGGGAAACCATGAACACTGAAGCTTTCTTT
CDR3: CASSPYRETMNTEAFF

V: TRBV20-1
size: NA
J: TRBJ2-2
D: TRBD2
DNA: TGCAGTGCTAGCGCTAGCGGGACGAACACCGGGGAGCTGTTTTTT
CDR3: CSASASGTNTGELFF

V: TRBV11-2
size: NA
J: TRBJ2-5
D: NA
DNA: TGTGCCAGCAGCCCCTGGACAGCCCAAGAGACCCGGTACTTC
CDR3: CASSPWTAQETRYF

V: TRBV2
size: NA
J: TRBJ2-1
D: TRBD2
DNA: TGTGCCAGCAGTGAGTTCGGGCTAGCGGGGGGCAATGGGCAGTTCTTC
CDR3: CASSEFGLAGGNGQFF

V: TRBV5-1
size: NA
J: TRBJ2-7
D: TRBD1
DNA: TGCGCCAGCAGCCAGGGACAGGGACGGCGAGTCTACGAGCAGTACTTC
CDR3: CASSQGQGRRVYEQYF

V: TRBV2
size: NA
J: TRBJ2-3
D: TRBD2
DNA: TGTGCCAGCAGAGGACTAGCGGGAGGCTTAGATACGCAGTATTTT
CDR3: CASRGLAGGLDTQYF

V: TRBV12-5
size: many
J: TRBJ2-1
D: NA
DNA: TGTGCTAGTGGACAGGGCTATGAGCAGTTCTTC
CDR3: CASGQGYEQFF

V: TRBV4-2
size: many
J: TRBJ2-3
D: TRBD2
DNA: TGTGCCAGCCGGGAGGGACAATACACAGATACGCAGTATTTT
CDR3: CASREGQYTDTQYF

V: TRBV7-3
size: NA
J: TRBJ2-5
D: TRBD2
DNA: TGTGCCAGCAGCACAAGCGGGGGAGAGACCCAGTACTTC
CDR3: CASSTSGGETQYF

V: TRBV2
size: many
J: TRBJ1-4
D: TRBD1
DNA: TGTGCCAGCACCGGGGACAGGTCTAATGAAAAACTGTTTTTT
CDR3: CASTGDRSNEKLFF

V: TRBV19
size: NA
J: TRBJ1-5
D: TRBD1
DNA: TGTGCCAGTAGTAGAACCGGGACAGGGCGGCAAGAGACCCAGCATTTT
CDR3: CASSRTGTGRQETQHF